This TCR beta chain emerged from a study of control samples from healthy donors and cancer patients. This clone was seen just once. Repertoires were generated with immunoSEQ multiplex PCR, while TCRdb's copy carries only in-frame clones and drops some. The sample consists of fewer than 30,000 clones, 87% of them appearing once. The receptor's source is a woman aged 40 to 49 with lung cancer. The sample taken for sequencing was PBMCs.

In nucleotides, the CDR3 is TGTGCCAGCAGTTCAAGCTATGGCTACACCTTC. Translating gives CASSSSYGYTF. The chain links TRBV12-3 or TRBV12-4 to TRBJ1-2; no definite D call. V gave up 4 bases and J gave up 4 bases, with 4 bases separating them. The CDR3 runs to 11 residues.